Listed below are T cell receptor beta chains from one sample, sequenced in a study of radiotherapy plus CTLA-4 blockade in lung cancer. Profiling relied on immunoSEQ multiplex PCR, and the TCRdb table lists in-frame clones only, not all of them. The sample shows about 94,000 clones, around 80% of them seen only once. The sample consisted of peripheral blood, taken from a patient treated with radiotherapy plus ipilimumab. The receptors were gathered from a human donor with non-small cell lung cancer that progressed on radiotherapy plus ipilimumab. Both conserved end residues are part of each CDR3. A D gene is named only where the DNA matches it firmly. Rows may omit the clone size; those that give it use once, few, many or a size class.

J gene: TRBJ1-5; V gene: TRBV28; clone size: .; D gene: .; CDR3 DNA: TGTGCCAGCCTAGGCTGGCGAAAGGGACTAAGCAATCAGCCCCAGCATTTT; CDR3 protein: CASLGWRKGLSNQPQHF
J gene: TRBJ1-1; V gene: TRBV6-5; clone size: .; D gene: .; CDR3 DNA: TGTGCCAGCAGTTATACCCAGTCGAACACTGAAGCTTTCTTT; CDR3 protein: CASSYTQSNTEAFF
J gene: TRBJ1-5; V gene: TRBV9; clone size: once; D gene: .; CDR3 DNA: TGTGCCAGCAGCGTCCTAGCGGGGCCCAATCAGCCCCAGCATTTT; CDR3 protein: CASSVLAGPNQPQHF
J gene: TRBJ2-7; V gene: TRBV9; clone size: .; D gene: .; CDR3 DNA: TGTGCCAGCAGCGTAGAAAGCAGAACCTACGAGCAGTACTTC; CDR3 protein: CASSVESRTYEQYF
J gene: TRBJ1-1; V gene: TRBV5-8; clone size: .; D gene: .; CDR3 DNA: TGTGCCAGCAGCTTGAGTAGGACAGTTAACACTGAAGCTTTCTTT; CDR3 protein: CASSLSRTVNTEAFF
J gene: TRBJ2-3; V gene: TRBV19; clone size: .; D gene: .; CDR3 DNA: TGTGCCAGTAGTCAAGGGAGCACAGATACGCAGTATTTT; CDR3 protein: CASSQGSTDTQYF
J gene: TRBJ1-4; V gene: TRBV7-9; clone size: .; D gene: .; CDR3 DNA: TGTGCCAGCAGCTTAGTGGCAGGACCTGCAACTAATGAAAAACTGTTTTTT; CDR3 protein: CASSLVAGPATNEKLFF
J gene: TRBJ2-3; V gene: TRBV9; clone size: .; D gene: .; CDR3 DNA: TGTGCCAGCAGCGTAGATACTCATAGGGGGACGTTCACAGATACGCAGTATTTT; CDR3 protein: CASSVDTHRGTFTDTQYF
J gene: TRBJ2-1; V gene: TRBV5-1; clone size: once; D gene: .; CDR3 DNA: TGCGCCAGCAGCTTGGGCTCCCGGGACAATGAGCAGTTCTTC; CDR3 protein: CASSLGSRDNEQFF
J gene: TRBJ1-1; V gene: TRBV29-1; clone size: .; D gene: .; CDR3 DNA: TGCAGCGCACATAGGGGACGTTTGAACACTGAAGCTTTCTTT; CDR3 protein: CSAHRGRLNTEAFF
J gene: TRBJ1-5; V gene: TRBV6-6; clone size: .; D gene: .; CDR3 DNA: TGTGCCAGCAGGGCGTTGGATCAGCCCCAGCATTTT; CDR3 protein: CASRALDQPQHF
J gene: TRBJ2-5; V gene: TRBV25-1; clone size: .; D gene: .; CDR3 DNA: TGTGCCAGCAGTGAATATTACGGTGAGACCCAGTACTTC; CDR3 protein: CASSEYYGETQYF
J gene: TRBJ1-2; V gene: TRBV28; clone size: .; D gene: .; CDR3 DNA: TGTGCCAGCCTAACGGGCGAGGCGAACTATGGCTACACCTTC; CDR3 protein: CASLTGEANYGYTF
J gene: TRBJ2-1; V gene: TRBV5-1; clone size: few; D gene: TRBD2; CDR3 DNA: TGCGCCAGCAGCTTTAGCGGGTCCTCCTACAATGAGCAGTTCTTC; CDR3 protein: CASSFSGSSYNEQFF
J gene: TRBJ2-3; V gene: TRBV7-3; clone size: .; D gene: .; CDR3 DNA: TGTGCCAGCAGCCTCTCCATGAGGGGCGCAGATACGCAGTATTTT; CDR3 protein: CASSLSMRGADTQYF
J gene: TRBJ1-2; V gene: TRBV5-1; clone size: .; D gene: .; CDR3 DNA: TGCGCCAGCAAGGTATCTCGAGACACATATGGCTACACCTTC; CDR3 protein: CASKVSRDTYGYTF
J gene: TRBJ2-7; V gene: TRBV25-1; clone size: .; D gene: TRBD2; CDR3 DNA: TGTGCCAGCAGTCCCGGGGGGATCTACGAGCAGTACTTC; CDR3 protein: CASSPGGIYEQYF
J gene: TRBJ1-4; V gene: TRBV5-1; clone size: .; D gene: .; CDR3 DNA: TGCGCCAGCAGCCCCGCGTTAGGCGGCGGTGAGGGTGAAAAACTGTTTTTT; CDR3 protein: CASSPALGGGEGEKLFF
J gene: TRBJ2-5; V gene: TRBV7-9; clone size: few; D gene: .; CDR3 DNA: TGTGCCAGCAGCTTTATGGGGTACCAAGAGACCCAGTACTTC; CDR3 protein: CASSFMGYQETQYF
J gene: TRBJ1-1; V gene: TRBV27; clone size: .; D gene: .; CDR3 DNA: TGTGCCAGCAGGGCCGGGACCAGGAACACTGAAGCTTTCTTT; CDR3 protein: CASRAGTRNTEAFF
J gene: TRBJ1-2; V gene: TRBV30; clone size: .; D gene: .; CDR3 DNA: TGTGCCTGGTCTCTAGGAGGCGCGGGTGGCTACACCTTC; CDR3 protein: CAWSLGGAGGYTF